A single sample gave rise to the 11 T cell receptor beta chains below, sequenced in a study. TCRdb re-called the 5' RACE reads through MiXCR, storing one row per CDR3 protein. The sample holds several thousand distinct CDR3 sequences; 45% to 65% are singletons and the top ten take around 10%. The sample comprised naive CD4+ T cells sorted from blood. Subset denoted: naive CD4+ T cells, CD4+CD45RA+CD25-. The receptors shown here come from a female donor with breast cancer.

The rearrangement joins TRBV5-1 to TRBJ2-7, with 8 bases fitting TRBD2. Looked up from germline, CDR1 is SGHRS and CDR2 is YFSETQ. CDR3 length: 14 residues. Trimming cost V 4 bases and J 0 bases; bases outside gene matches: 3. CDR3 bases: TGCGCCAGCAGCCACGGGGGGGACTCCTACGAGCAGTACTTC. Translating gives CASSHGGDSYEQYF.

This clonotype has more than one count but fewer than ten. V and J are TRBV12-3 or TRBV12-4 and TRBJ1-5, with a tentative D call TRBD1 (5 bases). V lost 2 bases and J lost 6, with 14 bases in between. There are 15 residues in the CDR3. CDR3 bases: TGTGCCAGCAGTTTAATCTCACCAGGGTCTCAGCCCCAGCATTTT. It translates to CASSLISPGSQPQHF.

V is TRBV20-1 and J is TRBJ2-7; 9 bases agree with TRBD1. The CDR3 contains 13 residues. CDR1 DFQATT and CDR2 SNEGSKA come from the germline V gene (reference sequence). Written as DNA, the CDR3 is TGCAGGATACAGGGGGCCTACACCTACGAGCAGTACTTC. Translated: CRIQGAYTYEQYF.

The chain carries TRBV20-1 and TRBJ1-6; 8 nucleotides line up with TRBD1. The germline V gene encodes CDR1 DFQATT and CDR2 SNEGSKA (reference sequence). The CDR3 totals 16 residues. The V and J ends lost 2 bases and 4 bases, in that order; junction bases with no gene match: 7. The DNA for the CDR3 is TGCAGTGCTAGATCGACAGGGGTGGCGTATAATTCACCCCTCCACTTT. Translated: CSARSTGVAYNSPLHF.

The chain uses TRBV7-2 and TRBJ1-2; no firm D call. CDR3 length: 14 amino acids. The V and J ends lost 9 bases and 8 bases respectively, with 22 bases between them. Germline CDR1 is SGHTA and CDR2 is FQGNSA. The CDR3 DNA reads TGTGCCAGTGGAACGGCCACCTACACGAGGGGCTACACCTTC. This translates into CASGTATYTRGYTF.

The genes are TRBV13 and TRBJ2-1; no clear D gene. CDR3 length: 11 amino acids. Germline-derived CDR1 and CDR2 are PRHDT and FYEKMQ (reference sequence). V shed 6 bases and J shed 5 bases, with 5 bases lying between them. The CDR3 region is CASSWDNEQFF. The CDR3 DNA sequence: TGTGCCAGCAGTTGGGACAATGAGCAGTTCTTC.

The chain couples TRBV28 to TRBJ2-1; D possibly uses TRBD1 or TRBD2 (5 bases each). The CDR3 covers 14 residues. Germline assignment: CDR1 MDHEN and CDR2 SYDVKM. V shed 5 bases and J shed 9 bases, with 17 bases lying between them. CDR3 DNA sequence: TGTGCCAGCAGTCATTCGGGTAGGGGAGTTGAGCAGTTCTTC. Translation: CASSHSGRGVEQFF.

The CDR3: CASSPLNEQFF. The CDR3 nucleotides read TGTGCCAGCAGTCCTCTTAATGAGCAGTTCTTC. This chain uses TRBV6-2 or TRBV6-3 with TRBJ2-1; D remains unclear. V was pared by 5 bases and J by 7 bases, with 6 bases between. CDR1 is MNHEY and CDR2 is SVGEGT in the germline V gene. The CDR3 contains 11 residues.

This chain uses TRBV2 with TRBJ2-3; D unresolved. The V gene's germline CDR1 is SNHLY and CDR2 FYNNEI. Trimming took off 7 bases at V and 1 base at J, with 9 bases between the two ends. The CDR3 is made up of 13 amino acids. CDR3 DNA: TGTGCCAGCAACAGCATCCGCACAGATACGCAGTATTTT. Protein: CASNSIRTDTQYF.

This clonotype showed up just a few times. This chain connects TRBV7-9 to TRBJ1-2; no clear D gene. Germline CDR1 reads SEHNR; CDR2 reads FQNEAQ (reference sequence). The V end lost 5 bases, the J end lost 5 bases, and 12 bases lay between the germline ends. CDR3 size: 13 residues. DNA for the CDR3: TGTGCCAGCAGCCCTTACCGAGCTTATGGCTACACCTTC. It specifies CASSPYRAYGYTF. Using reference TRBV7-9 and TRBJ1-2 for the parts outside the CDR3, the full variable domain is DTGVSQNPRHKITKRGQNVTFRCDPISEHNRLYWYRQTLGQGPEFLTYFQNEAQLEKSRLLSDRFSAERPKGSFSTLEIQRTEQGDSAMYLCASSPYRAYGYTFGSGTRLTVV.

This clonotype was found a few times. V is TRBV20-1 and J is TRBJ2-1; D unresolved. The CDR3 has 11 amino acids. The germline V gene encodes CDR1 DFQATT and CDR2 SNEGSKA (reference sequence). Trimming stripped 0 bases from V and 8 bases from J, with 5 bases between. The CDR3 reads CSARDYHEQFF. In DNA, the CDR3 is TGCAGTGCTAGAGATTACCATGAGCAGTTCTTC.